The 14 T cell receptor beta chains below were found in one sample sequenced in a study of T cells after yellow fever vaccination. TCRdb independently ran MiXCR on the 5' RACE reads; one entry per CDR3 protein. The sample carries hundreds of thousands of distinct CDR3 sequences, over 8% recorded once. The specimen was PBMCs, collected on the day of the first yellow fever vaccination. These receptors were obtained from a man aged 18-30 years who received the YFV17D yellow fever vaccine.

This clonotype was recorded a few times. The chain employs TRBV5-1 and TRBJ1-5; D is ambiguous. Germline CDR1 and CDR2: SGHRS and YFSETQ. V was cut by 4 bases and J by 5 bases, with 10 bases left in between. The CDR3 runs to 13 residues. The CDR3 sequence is CASSIDGDQPQHF. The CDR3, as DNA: TGCGCCAGCAGCATTGACGGAGATCAGCCCCAGCATTTT.

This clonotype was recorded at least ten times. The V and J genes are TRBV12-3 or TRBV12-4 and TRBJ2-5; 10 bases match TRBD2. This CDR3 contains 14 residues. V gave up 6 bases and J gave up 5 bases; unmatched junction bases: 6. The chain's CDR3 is CASSSGGADETQYF. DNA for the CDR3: TGTGCCAGCAGCAGCGGGGGGGCCGATGAGACCCAGTACTTC.

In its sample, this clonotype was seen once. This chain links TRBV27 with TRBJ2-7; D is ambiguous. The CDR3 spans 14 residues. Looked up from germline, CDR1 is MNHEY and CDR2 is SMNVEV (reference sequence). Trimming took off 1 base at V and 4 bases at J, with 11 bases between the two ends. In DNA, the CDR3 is TGTGCCAGCAGTTTATTAGGACCCGCATACGAGCAGTACTTC. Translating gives CASSLLGPAYEQYF.

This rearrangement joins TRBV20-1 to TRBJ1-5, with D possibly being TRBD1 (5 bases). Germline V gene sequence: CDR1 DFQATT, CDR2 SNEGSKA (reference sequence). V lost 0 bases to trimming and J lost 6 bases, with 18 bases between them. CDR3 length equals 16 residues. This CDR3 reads CSARDLLGGVVQPQHF. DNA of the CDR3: TGCAGTGCTAGAGATCTCTTGGGGGGAGTGGTTCAGCCCCAGCATTTT.

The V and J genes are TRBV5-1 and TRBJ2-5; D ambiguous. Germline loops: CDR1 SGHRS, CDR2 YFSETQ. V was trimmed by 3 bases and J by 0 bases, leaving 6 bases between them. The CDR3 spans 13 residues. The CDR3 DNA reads TGCGCCAGCAGCTCTCTGTACCAAGAGACCCAGTACTTC. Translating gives CASSSLYQETQYF.

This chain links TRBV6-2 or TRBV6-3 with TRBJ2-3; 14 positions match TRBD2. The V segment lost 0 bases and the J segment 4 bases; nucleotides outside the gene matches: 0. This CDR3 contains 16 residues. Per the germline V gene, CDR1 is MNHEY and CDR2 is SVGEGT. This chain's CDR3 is CASSYSTSGGADTQYF. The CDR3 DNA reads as TGTGCCAGCAGTTACTCGACTAGCGGGGGGGCAGATACGCAGTATTTT.

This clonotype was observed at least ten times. CDR3 region: CASRRALPGGYEQYF. CDR3 in DNA: TGTGCCAGCAGACGTGCCCTACCGGGGGGATACGAGCAGTACTTC. The V gene is TRBV7-2, the J gene TRBJ2-7; TRBD2 matches at 7 bases. The trim removed 6 bases at V and 4 bases at J, leaving 12 bases unmatched. This CDR3 comprises 15 residues. Germline lookup yields CDR1 SGHTA and CDR2 FQGNSA. The whole variable domain, filled in from reference TRBV7-2 and TRBJ2-7, reads GAGVSQSPSNKVTEKGKDVELRCDPISGHTALYWYRQSLGQGLEFLIYFQGNSAPDKSGLPSDRFSAERTGGSVSTLTIQRTQQEDSAVYLCASRRALPGGYEQYFGPGTRLTVT.

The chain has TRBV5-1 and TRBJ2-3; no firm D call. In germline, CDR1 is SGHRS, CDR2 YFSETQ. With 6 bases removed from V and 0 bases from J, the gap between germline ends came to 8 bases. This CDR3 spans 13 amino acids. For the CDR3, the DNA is TGCGCCAGCACACCCGGCAGCACAGATACGCAGTATTTT. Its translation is CASTPGSTDTQYF. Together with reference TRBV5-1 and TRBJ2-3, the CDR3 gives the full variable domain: KAGVTQTPRYLIKTRGQQVTLSCSPISGHRSVSWYQQTPGQGLQFLFEYFSETQRNKGNFPGRFSGRQFSNSRSEMNVSTLELGDSALYLCASTPGSTDTQYFGPGTRLTVL.

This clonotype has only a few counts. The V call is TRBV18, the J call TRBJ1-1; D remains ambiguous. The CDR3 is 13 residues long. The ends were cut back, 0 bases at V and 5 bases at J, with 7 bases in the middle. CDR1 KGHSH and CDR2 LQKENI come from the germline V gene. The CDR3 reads CASSPPGLTEAFF. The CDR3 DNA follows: TGTGCCAGCTCACCACCGGGCCTTACTGAAGCTTTCTTT. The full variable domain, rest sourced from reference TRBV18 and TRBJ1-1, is NAGVMQNPRHLVRRRGQEARLRCSPMKGHSHVYWYRQLPEEGLKFMVYLQKENIIDESGMPKERFSAEFPKEGPSILRIQQVVRGDSAAYFCASSPPGLTEAFFGQGTRLTVV.

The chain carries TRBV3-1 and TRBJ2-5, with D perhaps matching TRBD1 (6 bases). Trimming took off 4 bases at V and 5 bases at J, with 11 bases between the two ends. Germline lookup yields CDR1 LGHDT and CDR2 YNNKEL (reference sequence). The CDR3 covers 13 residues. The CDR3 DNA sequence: TGTGCCAGCAGCCGTCAGGGGATGGAGACCCAGTACTTC. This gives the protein CASSRQGMETQYF.

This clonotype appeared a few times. The CDR3 DNA follows: TGCGCCAGCAGCTTGGAATGGCCCAGGAGCTCTGGAAACACCATATATTTT. Protein sequence: CASSLEWPRSSGNTIYF. The chain recombines TRBV5-1 with TRBJ1-3; D not certain. V lost 0 bases and J 0 bases, leaving 13 bases between the germline ends. This CDR3 is 17 amino acids long. The germline V gene encodes CDR1 SGHRS and CDR2 YFSETQ.

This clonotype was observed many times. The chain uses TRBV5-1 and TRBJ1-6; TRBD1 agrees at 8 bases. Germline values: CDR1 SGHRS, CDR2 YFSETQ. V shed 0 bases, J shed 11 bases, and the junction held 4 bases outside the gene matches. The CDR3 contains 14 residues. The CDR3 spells CASSLGTGSPPLHF. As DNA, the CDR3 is TGCGCCAGCAGCTTGGGGACAGGGTCCCCACCCCTCCACTTT.

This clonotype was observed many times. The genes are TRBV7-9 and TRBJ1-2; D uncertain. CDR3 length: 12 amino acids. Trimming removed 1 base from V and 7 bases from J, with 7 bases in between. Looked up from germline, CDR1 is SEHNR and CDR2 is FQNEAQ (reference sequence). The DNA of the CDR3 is TGTGCCAGCAGCTTAGGCAGTCCTGGCTACACCTTC. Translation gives CASSLGSPGYTF.

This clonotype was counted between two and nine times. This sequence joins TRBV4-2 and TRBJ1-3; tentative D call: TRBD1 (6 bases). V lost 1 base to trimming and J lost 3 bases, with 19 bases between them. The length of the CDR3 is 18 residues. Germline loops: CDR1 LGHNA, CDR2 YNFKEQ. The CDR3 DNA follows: TGTGCCAGCAGCCAAGGGTTCAGGGGACCCGAGAGTGGAAACACCATATATTTT. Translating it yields CASSQGFRGPESGNTIYF.